Included here is one T cell receptor (beta chain) sequence, with context. Its cognate antigen is unknown. For the second PCR, which ran for 7 to 11 cycles, a sample-barcoded 5' primer and a J-beta primer mix were used. TCRdb analysed the 5' RACE reads with MiXCR anew, one entry per CDR3 protein. The sample carries 750,000 to 950,000 distinct CDR3 sequences, around half recorded once. This specimen belongs to a study of blood T cells in healthy people across ages. Findings of the study overall: Among long-lived donors, naive CD4+ cells were more numerous and diversity higher than in aged donors.

V shed 6 bases, J shed 7 bases, and the junction held 14 bases outside the gene matches. Germline V gene lookup returns CDR1 SQVTM and CDR2 ANQGSEA. This CDR3 region has 14 residues. Sequencing input: blood. The rearrangement links TRBV29-1 to TRBJ2-7; 8 bases agree with TRBD2. This clonotype originated in an older man in good health. Here the CDR3 reads CSVTSNGLASEQYF. The CDR3 bases are TGCAGCGTCACTTCAAACGGACTAGCAAGTGAGCAGTACTTC.